These 14 T cell receptor beta chains were sequenced from one sample in a study of cytomegalovirus exposure and HLA in healthy donors. In the PCR, 60 Vbeta and 13 Jbeta primers were used. The table came from immunoSEQ multiplex PCR; TCRdb's copy has only in-frame clones and leaves some out. The repertoire holds about 150,000 clones, with 65% to 80% as singletons. Sequencing was performed on PBMCs. The receptor set was obtained from a man younger than 30 in good health and CMV-seronegative.

The gene calls are TRBV7-9 and TRBJ1-4; D is undetermined. The CDR3 is 13 amino acids. Germline CDR1 is SEHNR and CDR2 is FQNEAQ (reference sequence). V dropped 3 bases and J dropped 8 bases, with 10 bases sitting between them. The CDR3 DNA is TGTGCCAGCAGCTTGGTTCAGTTGGAAAAACTGTTTTTT. This encodes CASSLVQLEKLFF.

This chain connects TRBV2 to TRBJ1-2; TRBD1 agrees at 9 bases. The J segment lost 10 bases and the V segment lost 3 bases, leaving 3 bases of the junction unmatched. The germline V gene has CDR1 SNHLY and CDR2 FYNNEI. CDR3 length equals 12 residues. CDR3 in amino acids: CASSEGQGVYTF. CDR3 DNA sequence: TGTGCCAGCAGTGAGGGACAGGGCGTCTACACCTTC.

V is TRBV14 and J is TRBJ2-1, with 9 bases that match TRBD2. This CDR3 comprises 18 residues. Looked up from germline, CDR1 is SGHDN and CDR2 is FVKESK. V gave up 3 bases and J gave up 8 bases; unmatched junction bases: 17. The DNA of the CDR3 is TGTGCCAGCAGCCAGAGAGTGACTAGCGGATCCTGGCGGGATGAGCAGTTCTTC. Protein product: CASSQRVTSGSWRDEQFF. The variable domain in full, with the rest retrieved from reference TRBV14 and TRBJ2-1, is EAGVTQFPSHSVIEKGQTVTLRCDPISGHDNLYWYRRVMGKEIKFLLHFVKESKQDESGMPNNRFLAERTGGTYSTLKVQPAELEDSGVYFCASSQRVTSGSWRDEQFFGPGTRLTVL.

The chain uses TRBV11-1 and TRBJ1-1; TRBD1 agrees at 7 bases. Germline CDR1 SGHAT, CDR2 FQDESV (reference sequence). The trim removed 4 bases at V and 4 bases at J, leaving 9 bases unmatched. This CDR3 contains 15 residues. The DNA for the CDR3 is TGTGCCAGCAGCTCACCCCGACAGGGTCGCACTGAAGCTTTCTTT. It encodes CASSSPRQGRTEAFF.

J is TRBJ2-6 and V is TRBV4-3, with TRBD2 matching over 7 bases. This CDR3 region has 15 residues. V dropped 1 base and J dropped 3; count of bases not matched to a gene: 0. Germline values: CDR1 LGHNA, CDR2 YSLEER. For the CDR3, the DNA is TGCGCCAGCAGCCAAGCTAGCGGTGGGGCCAACGTCCTGACTTTC. The encoded protein is CASSQASGGANVLTF.

The rearrangement uses TRBV7-2 and TRBJ1-1; 9 bases agree with TRBD1. V trimming: 0 bases; J trimming: 10 bases; junction bases outside the gene matches: 3. The CDR3 is made up of 13 amino acids. From germline, CDR1 is SGHTA and CDR2 FQGNSA. The CDR3 sequence is CASSLAGGQGAFF. Here the CDR3 DNA reads TGTGCCAGCAGCTTAGCGGGGGGACAGGGAGCTTTCTTT. Full variable domain (rest looked up from reference TRBV7-2 and TRBJ1-1): GAGVSQSPSNKVTEKGKDVELRCDPISGHTALYWYRQSLGQGLEFLIYFQGNSAPDKSGLPSDRFSAERTGGSVSTLTIQRTQQEDSAVYLCASSLAGGQGAFFGQGTRLTVV.

This clone appeared a single time. The V call is TRBV11-2, the J call TRBJ1-1; D is ambiguous. CDR3 length: 13 amino acids. V lost 4 bases, J lost 7 bases, and 13 bases lay in between. Germline lookup yields CDR1 SGHAT and CDR2 FQNNGV. This CDR3 reads CASSSRGDNEAFF. In DNA, the CDR3 is TGTGCCAGCAGCTCCCGGGGAGATAATGAAGCTTTCTTT.

This chain uses TRBV5-1 with TRBJ2-7, with a weak D call TRBD1 (6 bases). Germline assignment: CDR1 SGHRS and CDR2 YFSETQ. Trimming removed 6 bases from V and 3 bases from J, with 13 bases in between. The length of the CDR3 is 13 residues. The CDR3 region is CASNEDSYYEQYV. For the CDR3, the DNA is TGCGCCAGCAACGAGGACAGTTACTACGAGCAGTACGTC.

This clone was seen a few times. The chain has TRBV10-1 and TRBJ2-7; 7 bases agree with TRBD2. Germline-derived CDR1 and CDR2 are WNHNN and SYGVQD (reference sequence). With V trimmed by 11 bases and J by 5 bases, 0 bases remained unmatched. The CDR3 contains 9 residues. CDR3 DNA sequence: TGCGCCGCGGGGGACGAGCAGTACTTC. It specifies CAAGDEQYF.

V usage is TRBV6-5 and J usage is TRBJ1-6; 8 bases match TRBD1. The CDR3 spans 14 residues. Germline lookup yields CDR1 MNHEY and CDR2 SVGAGI. The V gene end was trimmed by 6 bases and the J gene end by 10 bases; junction bases not matched to a gene: 8. CDR3 residues: CASSADRDQSPLHF. The CDR3 DNA sequence: TGTGCCAGCAGCGCGGACAGGGATCAGTCACCCCTCCACTTT.

The rearrangement links TRBV11-1 to TRBJ1-4; 10 bases align to TRBD1. Losses at the gene ends were 4 bases for V and 7 bases for J; bases not matched to a gene: 6. The CDR3 runs 15 residues. The germline gives CDR1 SGHAT, CDR2 FQDESV (reference sequence). The chain's CDR3 is CASSSRQGAREKLFF. The CDR3 DNA sequence: TGTGCCAGCAGCTCGAGACAGGGGGCGCGTGAAAAACTGTTTTTT.

The chain has TRBV2 and TRBJ2-3, with D uncertain. CDR3 length: 15 residues. Germline lookup yields CDR1 SNHLY and CDR2 FYNNEI. With 5 bases removed from V and 1 base from J, the gap between germline ends came to 13 bases. The CDR3 sequence is CASSPVGYGTDTQYF. The CDR3 DNA is TGTGCCAGCAGTCCGGTCGGGTATGGCACAGATACGCAGTATTTT.

Comment on this clone: Additional DNA sequences in this sample encode the identical CDR3. The chain combines TRBV19 with TRBJ1-1; no definite D call. The germline V gene encodes CDR1 LNHDA and CDR2 SQIVND (reference sequence). V shed 1 base and J shed 2 bases, with 5 bases lying between them. The CDR3 has 13 residues. The CDR3 DNA sequence: TGTGCCAGTAGTATAGCAGTCAACACTGAAGCTTTCTTT. It codes for CASSIAVNTEAFF.

The table lists this clone with a count of one. This chain joins TRBV7-8 and TRBJ2-7; TRBD2 might be the D (5 bases). Germline assignment: CDR1 SGHVS and CDR2 FQNEAQ. V was shortened by 1 base and J by 4 bases, with 17 bases between the two germline ends. CDR3 length equals 16 residues. The CDR3 DNA sequence: TGTGCCAGCAGCTTAGTGGGGAGAAGTGGGAAATACGAGCAGTACGTC. Its translation is CASSLVGRSGKYEQYV.